This TCR beta chain was recorded in a study of blood T cell repertoires in COVID-19. Study as a whole: Spain, Italy and the United States supplied samples that represented acute and convalescent COVID-19.

Exposed participants encountered a COVID-19 case during the 2 weeks preceding study entry. Sequencing was performed with immunoSEQ multiplex PCR; in TCRdb, only in-frame clones are kept and a portion is missing. The sample has about 270,000 clones, approximately 90% seen once. Input material: PBMCs or T cells enriched from blood (not recorded which). This clonotype was sampled from a man aged 40-49 years who had been exposed to COVID-19.

CDR3 in amino acids: CASSLQGHSLHF. CDR3 nucleotides: TGTGCCAGCAGCTTACAGGGTCATAGCCTCCACTTT. The chain links TRBV27 to TRBJ1-6, with a tentative D call TRBD1 (6 bases). The CDR3 totals 12 residues. Germline V gene lookup returns CDR1 MNHEY and CDR2 SMNVEV (reference sequence). V was cut by 6 bases and J by 15 bases, with 15 bases left in between.